This T cell receptor (beta chain) was found in a study of CD8 T cells in Susac syndrome (dated by TCRdb to about 2019). For the wider study: The study used repertoire sequencing to test whether antigen drove CD8+ T cell activation and differentiation in Susac syndrome. CD8+ T cell repertoire clonality was compared between some 13 healthy donors, some 14 Susac syndrome patients and 15 multiple sclerosis patients.

General study outcomes and caveats: The number of individuals in the TCR sequencing and HLA analysis was acknowledged as relatively small.

Including the terminal cysteine and phenylalanine, the CDR3 comprises 16 residues. The CDR3 DNA has 48 bases and is translated from base 1. V is pared back by 1 base and J by 3 bases, with 12 bases lying between the germline termini. According to the germline V gene (reference sequence), CDR1 reads LGHDT and CDR2 reads YNNKEL. High-throughput TCR beta sequencing profiled peripheral blood CD8+ and CD4+ T cells from healthy donors, Susac syndrome patients and multiple sclerosis patients. The healthy donors served as controls matched for age and sex. Bulk CD8+ and CD4+ T cells were purified by magnetic negative isolation, whereas CD8+ TEMRA cells were enriched by FACS. Blood was drawn into EDTA tubes, processed within 24 hours, and PBMCs were isolated by density gradient centrifugation. PBMCs intended for TCR sequencing were cryopreserved in liquid nitrogen and were subsequently thawed in a 37 degrees C water bath. A purity of at least 90% was achieved for sorted or isolated CD4+, CD8+ and CD8+ TEMRA cells.

RNA was extracted using the RNeasy kit, and roughly 0.45 to 1 ug of the RNA was reverse transcribed with random hexamers. The immunoSEQ multiplex PCR assay, which covers 54 Vbeta and 13 Jbeta segments, was used to amplify TCR beta CDR3 regions. To correct PCR amplification bias, a synthetic template baseline was used for both primer optimization and computational correction. In the original analysis: Only productive sequences were kept, with reads annotated to V, D and J genes according to IMGT and analyzed in immunoSEQ Analyzer. Clonality was computed as one minus Shannon entropy normalized by log2 of the number of productive unique sequences. Public and private clones were assessed among the 100 most prevalent clones of each patient and control. Clones were defined as Susac-specific when absent from the healthy and MS cohorts, from about 1,100 published viral clones and from other ImmuneACCESS disease sequences. TCRdb reprocessing: public reads trimmed at Q25 with fastp, clones called with MiXCR, in-frame beta chains kept. Rows with one shared CDR3 protein collapse into an entry with the most common genes and DNA. These V and J calls rely on TCRdb rather than the paper's analysis. The sample contains roughly 60,000 distinct CDR3 sequences, around nine tenths of them found a single time. The ten largest clones capture roughly 0.19% of the sample.

Of note for this clonotype: Its cognate antigen has yet to be identified. No base qualities exist here, and no much larger clone lies one base off it.

The sequenced material came from CD8+ T cells from PBMCs. The sequence links TRBV3-1 to TRBJ2-2; no confident D gene assignment can be made. The sequence derives from a human donor in good health. The nucleotides read TGTGCCAGCAGCCAAGTGAAGGGATGGGACACCGGGGAGCTGTTTTTT. Translated, this gives CASSQVKGWDTGELFF.